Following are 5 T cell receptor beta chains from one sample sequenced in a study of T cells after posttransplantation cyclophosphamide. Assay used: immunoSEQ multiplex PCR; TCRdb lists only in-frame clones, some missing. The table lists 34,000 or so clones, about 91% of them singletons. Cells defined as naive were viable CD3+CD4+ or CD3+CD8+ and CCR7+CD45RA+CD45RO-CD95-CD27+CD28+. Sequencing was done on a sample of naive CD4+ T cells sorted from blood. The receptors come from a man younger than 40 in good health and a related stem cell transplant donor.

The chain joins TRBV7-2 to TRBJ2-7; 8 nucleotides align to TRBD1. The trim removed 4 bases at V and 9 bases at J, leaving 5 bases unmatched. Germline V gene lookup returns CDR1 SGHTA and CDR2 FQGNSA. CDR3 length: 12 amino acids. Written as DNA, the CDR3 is TGTGCCAGCAGCTCGGGACAGGCGCTGCAGTACTTC. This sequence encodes CASSSGQALQYF.

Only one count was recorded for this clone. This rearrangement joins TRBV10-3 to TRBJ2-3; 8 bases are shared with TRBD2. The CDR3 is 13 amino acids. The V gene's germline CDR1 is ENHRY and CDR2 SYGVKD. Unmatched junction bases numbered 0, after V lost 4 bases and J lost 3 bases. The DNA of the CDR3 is TGTGCCATCAGTGGCGGGGGGACAGATACGCAGTATTTT. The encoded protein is CAISGGGTDTQYF.

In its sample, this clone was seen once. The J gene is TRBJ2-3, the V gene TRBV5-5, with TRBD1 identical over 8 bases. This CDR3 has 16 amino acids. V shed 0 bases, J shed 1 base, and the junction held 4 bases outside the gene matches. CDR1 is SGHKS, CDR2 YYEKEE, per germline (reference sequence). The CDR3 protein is CASSLVATGGTDTQYF. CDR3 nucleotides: TGTGCCAGCAGCTTGGTAGCGACAGGGGGCACAGATACGCAGTATTTT.

In DNA, the CDR3 is TGTGCCATCAGTGCGGACAGCCTGGGTGGCTACACCTTC. This encodes CAISADSLGGYTF. The chain couples TRBV10-3 to TRBJ1-2; the D gene is possibly TRBD1 (6 bases). The CDR3 totals 13 residues. V was clipped by 4 bases and J by 7 bases, with 13 bases between them. Germline assignment: CDR1 ENHRY and CDR2 SYGVKD.

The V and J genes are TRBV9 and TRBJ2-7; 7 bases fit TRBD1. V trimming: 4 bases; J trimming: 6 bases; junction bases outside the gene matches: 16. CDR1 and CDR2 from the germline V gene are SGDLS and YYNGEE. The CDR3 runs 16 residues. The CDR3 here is CASSPQGGRGNAEQYF. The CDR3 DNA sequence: TGTGCCAGCAGCCCTCAAGGGGGCAGGGGCAATGCCGAGCAGTACTTC.